This TCR beta chain stems from a study of blood T cell repertoires in COVID-19. Turning to the study itself: The United States, Italy and Spain supplied acute and convalescent COVID-19 samples. In each case, the material was cDNA or gDNA derived from T cells, B-cell-depleted T cells, or PBMCs.

In the authors' workflow: Amplification of reference gene primers provided the estimated nucleated cell counts. Some clones are missing from TCRdb's copy, which holds only in-frame ones; the method was immunoSEQ multiplex PCR. The V and J calls and the clone size are those of that table, but D and trimming were determined from the DNA. The sample yields approximately 110,000 clones, approximately 62% seen once. This clone was detected a few times. Germline-derived CDR1 and CDR2 are KGHSH and LQKENI. This CDR3 has 14 residues. J was trimmed by 8 bases and V by 1 base; bases with no gene match: 7. The receptor comes from a man older than 75 with acute or convalescent COVID-19. The sample consisted of peripheral blood. This chain connects TRBV18 to TRBJ1-2; TRBD1 aligns across 7 bases. The CDR3 here is CASSPQKQGSGYTF. CDR3 bases: TGTGCCAGCTCACCACAAAAACAGGGGAGCGGCTACACCTTC. The whole variable domain, remainder taken from reference TRBV18 and TRBJ1-2, is NAGVMQNPRHLVRRRGQEARLRCSPMKGHSHVYWYRQLPEEGLKFMVYLQKENIIDESGMPKERFSAEFPKEGPSILRIQQVVRGDSAAYFCASSPQKQGSGYTFGSGTRLTVV.